The next 30 T cell receptor beta chains were all read from a single sample in a study of identical twins. TCRdb called the 5' RACE reads again in MiXCR, with one record for every CDR3 protein. The sample holds 500,000 to 600,000 distinct CDR3 sequences, about 20% seen once. The sample also formed part of further work on T cells expressing NK-cell markers.

Sequencing was carried out using CD4+ T cells sorted from blood. The source is a woman aged 18-29 years in good health.

The V gene is TRBV20-1, the J gene TRBJ2-5; possible D gene TRBD2, 5 bases. Germline values: CDR1 DFQATT, CDR2 SNEGSKA (reference sequence). The CDR3 has 11 residues. Trimming removed 3 bases from V and 5 bases from J, with 7 bases in between. CDR3 residues: CSARTMETQYF. The CDR3 DNA is TGCAGTGCTAGGACTATGGAGACCCAGTACTTC.

This chain uses TRBV6-5 with TRBJ2-1, with 11 bases matching TRBD2. CDR1 and CDR2 from the germline V gene are MNHEY and SVGAGI. The J segment lost 9 bases and the V segment lost 0 bases, leaving 7 bases of the junction unmatched. CDR3 length: 16 amino acids. DNA of the CDR3: TGTGCCAGCAGTTACTCACTAGCGGGAGAAGATGGTGAGCAGTTCTTC. The encoded protein is CASSYSLAGEDGEQFF.

This clonotype was counted a few times. The chain employs TRBV5-6 and TRBJ1-1; D is undetermined. The CDR3 totals 16 residues. The V end lost 6 bases, the J end lost 3 bases, and 21 bases lay between the germline ends. Germline CDR1 reads SGHDT; CDR2 reads YYEEEE. The CDR3 loop is CASNPLFPSKDTEAFF. The CDR3 DNA sequence: TGTGCCAGCAATCCCCTGTTCCCCTCTAAGGACACTGAAGCTTTCTTT. The whole variable domain, filled in from reference TRBV5-6 and TRBJ1-1, reads DAGVTQSPTHLIKTRGQQVTLRCSPKSGHDTVSWYQQALGQGPQFIFQYYEEEERQRGNFPDRFSGHQFPNYSSELNVNALLLGDSALYLCASNPLFPSKDTEAFFGQGTRLTVV.

This clonotype showed up just a few times. V and J are TRBV9 and TRBJ2-7; D gene uncertain. Per germline, CDR1 SGDLS and CDR2 YYNGEE. There are 14 residues in the CDR3. V lost 4 bases and J 0 bases, leaving 11 bases between the germline ends. The CDR3 loop is CASSHRTDSYEQYF. The CDR3 region has the DNA TGTGCCAGCAGCCACCGGACCGACTCCTACGAGCAGTACTTC.

The chain joins TRBV6-9 to TRBJ2-3; tentatively, D is TRBD2 (6 bases). The V end was cut by 5 bases, the J end by 3 bases, with 18 bases between. This CDR3 is built from 16 residues. The germline gives CDR1 MNHGY, CDR2 SVAAGI. CDR3 amino acids: CASSIGRPEGTDTQYF. In DNA form, the CDR3 reads TGTGCCAGCAGTATAGGACGGCCGGAGGGAACAGATACGCAGTATTTT.

This clonotype has more than one count but fewer than ten. The gene calls are TRBV12-3 or TRBV12-4 and TRBJ1-2; no clear D gene. The germline V and J ends were trimmed by 6 bases and 8 bases, with 13 bases remaining between them. The CDR3 has 12 amino acids. CDR3 protein: CASSTRVGGYTF. DNA of the CDR3: TGTGCCAGCAGCACCCGGGTGGGCGGCTACACCTTC.

This clonotype was counted a few times. The chain carries TRBV27 and TRBJ1-2; the D gene is possibly TRBD1 (5 bases). This CDR3 region has 14 residues. Germline V gene data show CDR1 as MNHEY and CDR2 as SMNVEV (reference sequence). V was pared by 8 bases and J by 2 bases, with 15 bases between. The CDR3 region has the DNA TGTGCCAGCTCTAATCAGGGTGGGAACTATGGCTACACCTTC. Translating it yields CASSNQGGNYGYTF.

V usage is TRBV29-1 and J usage is TRBJ2-6; D ambiguous. The length of the CDR3 is 11 residues. Between the trimmed V and J ends, which lost 4 bases and 6 bases, there was a span of 4 bases. Germline V CDR1 and CDR2: SQVTM, ANQGSEA. The CDR3 DNA follows: TGCAGCGTTGTTGCGGCCAACGTCCTGACTTTC. Its translation is CSVVAANVLTF.

This clonotype was seen a handful of times. V usage is TRBV7-9 and J usage is TRBJ2-5; 7 positions agree with TRBD2. This CDR3 spans 14 amino acids. Germline CDR1 and CDR2: SEHNR and FQNEAQ (reference sequence). V dropped 2 bases and J dropped 5; count of bases not matched to a gene: 5. CDR3 loop: CASSLYIAGETQYF. CDR3 DNA sequence: TGTGCCAGCAGCTTATATATAGCGGGCGAGACCCAGTACTTC.

This clonotype was seen more than once but under ten times. The genes are TRBV7-6 and TRBJ1-1, with 7 bases lining up with TRBD1. The CDR3 is 13 residues long. Per germline, CDR1 SGHVS and CDR2 FNYEAQ. Trimming at V came to 4 bases and at J to 8 bases, leaving 7 bases not matched to a gene. CDR3 sequence: CASSSRGPNEAFF. CDR3 nucleotides: TGTGCCAGCAGCTCAAGGGGGCCAAACGAAGCTTTCTTT.

This clonotype has only a few counts. The chain uses TRBV4-2 and TRBJ2-7, with 8 bases aligning to TRBD1. V dropped 7 bases and J dropped 5; count of bases not matched to a gene: 7. The V gene's germline CDR1 is LGHNA and CDR2 YNFKEQ. The CDR3 length is 13 residues. Written as DNA, the CDR3 is TGTGCCAGCACCAAGACAGGGGTCGACGAGCAGTACTTC. Protein product: CASTKTGVDEQYF.

The rearrangement links TRBV18 to TRBJ2-1, with a weak D call TRBD2 (7 bases). V gave up 10 bases and J gave up 0 bases, with 19 bases separating them. CDR1 is KGHSH and CDR2 is LQKENI in the germline V gene. The CDR3 consists of 16 residues. The CDR3 region is CATWGGGPSSYNEQFF. In nucleotides, the CDR3 is TGTGCCACCTGGGGCGGGGGCCCGAGCTCCTACAATGAGCAGTTCTTC.

The rearrangement uses TRBV5-6 and TRBJ2-7, with 8 bases matching TRBD1. The CDR3 totals 14 residues. V lost 1 base to trimming and J lost 5 bases; unmatched junction nucleotides: 5. CDR1 is SGHDT and CDR2 is YYEEEE in the germline V gene. The CDR3 coding sequence is TGTGCCAGCAGCTTGCGGCAGGGGGCAAACGAGCAGTACTTC. The encoded protein is CASSLRQGANEQYF.

V usage is TRBV20-1 and J usage is TRBJ1-5; D uncertain. Germline-derived CDR1 and CDR2 are DFQATT and SNEGSKA (reference sequence). Trimming left V 4 bases short and J 0 bases short, with 4 bases between. This CDR3 spans 12 amino acids. The CDR3 region has the DNA TGCAGTGCTATCACTAGCAATCAGCCCCAGCATTTT. It encodes CSAITSNQPQHF.

V and J are TRBV7-6 and TRBJ1-1; D remains ambiguous. The CDR3 contains 12 residues. Germline V CDR1 and CDR2: SGHVS, FNYEAQ. V was shortened by 8 bases and J by 1 base, with 8 bases between the two germline ends. This chain's CDR3 is CASGHPNTEAFF. For the CDR3, the DNA is TGTGCCAGCGGGCATCCGAACACTGAAGCTTTCTTT.

The chain has TRBV6-2 or TRBV6-3 and TRBJ2-2; TRBD2 aligns across 8 bases. The CDR3 spans 16 residues. Unmatched junction bases numbered 9, after V lost 5 bases and J lost 4 bases. The germline V gene has CDR1 MNHEY and CDR2 SVGEGT. The CDR3 sequence: CASSPSGRGSTGELFF. The DNA for the CDR3 is TGTGCCAGCAGTCCAAGCGGGAGAGGTTCCACCGGGGAGCTGTTTTTT.

The chain uses TRBV4-2 and TRBJ2-3; TRBD2 aligns across 8 bases. The CDR3 sequence is 14 residues long. The V gene's germline CDR1 is LGHNA and CDR2 YNFKEQ. With 4 bases clipped from V and 11 bases from J, the junction kept 11 bases outside the gene matches. This CDR3 is CASSLRGVQSGQYF. For the CDR3, the DNA is TGTGCCAGCAGCCTGCGGGGGGTTCAGTCCGGGCAGTATTTT.

This chain links TRBV7-2 with TRBJ1-1; 8 bases are shared with TRBD1. The V gene end was trimmed by 5 bases and the J gene end by 3 bases; junction bases not matched to a gene: 5. The CDR3 runs to 14 residues. Germline CDR1 is SGHTA and CDR2 is FQGNSA. CDR3 amino acids: CASSAKQGDTEAFF. The CDR3 DNA sequence: TGTGCCAGCAGCGCTAAACAGGGGGACACTGAAGCTTTCTTT.

This clonotype came up once. Compared with germline, one end of the junction differs, possibly owing to a read error. The V call is TRBV11-2, the J call TRBJ2-1, with D hard to call. Germline CDR1 is SGHAT and CDR2 is FQNNGV. The CDR3 spans 13 residues. The CDR3 coding sequence is TGTGCCAGCAGCTTACAATCTAATGCTGAGAAGTTCTTC. Amino acids: CASSLQSNAEKFF.

This clonotype has just a few counts. The rearrangement links TRBV28 to TRBJ1-2; TRBD1 is a possible D gene (6 bases). The germline V gene encodes CDR1 MDHEN and CDR2 SYDVKM. The CDR3 covers 14 residues. V shed 2 bases and J shed 4 bases, with 11 bases lying between them. The DNA of the CDR3 is TGTGCCAGCAGTTTAGCCAGGGGAACCTATGGCTACACCTTC. It is translated as CASSLARGTYGYTF.

This clonotype was detected only a few times. This rearrangement joins TRBV2 to TRBJ2-1; D may be TRBD2 (7 bases). Germline V gene data show CDR1 as SNHLY and CDR2 as FYNNEI. The CDR3 sequence is 16 residues long. Trimming left V 2 bases short and J 2 bases short, with 13 bases between. DNA for the CDR3: TGTGCCAGCAGTGAACGTGGGGGGGGCCCCTACAATGAGCAGTTCTTC. Residues: CASSERGGGPYNEQFF. The entire variable domain, with the rest obtained from reference TRBV2 and TRBJ2-1, is as follows: EPEVTQTPSHQVTQMGQEVILRCVPISNHLYFYWYRQILGQKVEFLVSFYNNEISEKSEIFDDQFSVERPDGSNFTLKIRSTKLEDSAMYFCASSERGGGPYNEQFFGPGTRLTVL.

The chain uses TRBV11-2 and TRBJ2-5, with TRBD1 matching over 11 bases. The CDR3 length is 16 residues. Germline V CDR1 and CDR2: SGHAT, FQNNGV. V lost 8 bases, J lost 4 bases, and 12 bases stayed unmatched. The CDR3 nucleotides read TGTGCCAGCTCCCCCGGGACAGGGGGTTTTATAGAGACCCAGTACTTC. It encodes CASSPGTGGFIETQYF.

This clonotype has just a few counts. This chain uses TRBV3-1 with TRBJ2-7, with TRBD2 identical over 10 bases. The CDR3 totals 14 residues. The junction had 4 bases not matched to a gene; V was cut back by 3 bases and J by 5 bases. Germline V gives CDR1 LGHDT, CDR2 YNNKEL (reference sequence). CDR3 bases: TGTGCCAGCAGCCATGTAGCGGGGGGCGACGAGCAGTACTTC. Amino acid sequence: CASSHVAGGDEQYF.

CDR3 DNA: TGTGCCAGCGGTCCTAGCAATACGCAGTATTTT. It yields the protein CASGPSNTQYF. The chain couples TRBV7-9 to TRBJ2-3; a weak D match, TRBD2 (5 bases). There are 11 residues in the CDR3. V lost 8 bases and J lost 7, with 10 bases in between. In germline, CDR1 is SEHNR, CDR2 FQNEAQ (reference sequence).

This clonotype has just a few counts. The rearrangement uses TRBV12-3 or TRBV12-4 and TRBJ1-2; D unclear. The V end was cut by 6 bases, the J end by 2 bases, with 16 bases between. CDR3 length: 15 residues. The CDR3 sequence: CASRLATTPNYGYTF. CDR3 coding DNA: TGTGCCAGCAGGCTAGCTACGACACCGAACTATGGCTACACCTTC.

A note on this clonotype: Just one base apart from a much larger clone, this may be a read error. The gene calls are TRBV12-3 or TRBV12-4 and TRBJ1-1; D is unclear. The CDR3 contains 13 residues. The CDR3 DNA reads as TGTGCCAGCGGTTTAAACCCTCGAACTGAAGCTTTCTTT. It is translated as CASGLNPRTEAFF.

This clonotype was observed a few times. This chain uses TRBV30 with TRBJ1-2, with D possibly TRBD1 on 5 matching bases. The CDR3 loop spans 13 amino acids. Germline lookup yields CDR1 GTSNPN and CDR2 SVGIG (reference sequence). Trimming left V 0 bases short and J 7 bases short, with 12 bases between. The CDR3 DNA reads TGTGCCTGGAGTGTACGGCAGGGCCGTGGCTACACCTTC. The encoded protein is CAWSVRQGRGYTF.

The chain is built from TRBV7-2 and TRBJ2-1; unclear D gene. Germline V CDR1 and CDR2: SGHTA, FQGNSA. The CDR3 has 13 residues. The V and J ends lost 4 bases and 10 bases respectively, with 14 bases between them. CDR3 sequence (DNA): TGTGCCAGCAGCTACAGCCACGTCGACGAGCAGTTCTTC. Protein product: CASSYSHVDEQFF.

The V and J genes are TRBV29-1 and TRBJ2-5; D gene ambiguous. The CDR3 has 10 amino acids. V lost 7 bases and J 6 bases, leaving 9 bases between the germline ends. Germline CDR1 SQVTM, CDR2 ANQGSEA. The CDR3 reads CSARVQTQYF. CDR3 sequence (DNA): TGCAGCGCGCGCGTTCAGACCCAGTACTTC.

This chain uses TRBV20-1 with TRBJ2-5; 8 bases agree with TRBD1. The trim removed 4 bases at V and 0 bases at J, leaving 1 base unmatched. The CDR3 has 13 residues. Germline assignment: CDR1 DFQATT and CDR2 SNEGSKA (reference sequence). This chain's CDR3 is CSATGGDQETQYF. CDR3 nucleotides: TGCAGTGCTACAGGGGGCGACCAAGAGACCCAGTACTTC.